This TCR beta chain was obtained from a study of response to subunit inactivated influenza vaccine. Overall study results and limits: Few additional T cells are recruited per seasonal influenza vaccination, authors suggested.

This clonotype has only a few counts. Its antigen remains unknown. The CDR3 length is 16 residues. In germline, CDR1 is MNHEY, CDR2 SVGEGT. Trimming shortened V by 2 bases and J by 7 bases, and 18 bases separated the two germline ends. Using its own MiXCR run on the RT-PCR reads, TCRdb lists one record per CDR3 protein. This sample has 500,000 to 600,000 distinct CDR3 sequences; 16% occur once, and the top ten carry 3% to 3.5%. The starting material was CD4+ T cells sorted from PBMCs, obtained about 23 months after vaccination. The source of this sequence is a man aged 45-69 years who received an inactivated influenza vaccine. V is TRBV6-2 or TRBV6-3 and J is TRBJ2-1; D might be TRBD1 (5 bases). The CDR3 coding sequence is TGTGCCAGCAGTTACCCGGACCCAAAGGGGATAAATGAGCAGTTCTTC. Protein product: CASSYPDPKGINEQFF.